This TCR beta chain was sequenced in a study of spatial heterogeneity in lung cancer. The wider study: Compared with alpha-chain sequences, beta-chain sequences were consistently detected in greater numbers. Study-wide results and caveats: Tallies of expanded TCRs, which were sorted into ubiquitous and regional groups, correlated with counts of ubiquitous and regional nonsynonymous mutations, respectively. Coverage of tumor T cells, by estimate, reached 6.5% to 8% for alpha chains and around 13% for beta chains. For expanded intratumoral alpha and beta TCRs, counts tracked tumor mutation counts.

Comment on this clonotype: Its cognate antigen is unknown.

MiXCR, run by TCRdb on the 5' RACE reads, gives a single entry per CDR3 protein. This table holds more than 2,500 distinct CDR3 sequences, around half found once. This CDR3 is 17 amino acids long. The junction had 14 bases not matched to a gene; V was cut back by 2 bases and J by 5 bases. Germline V gene lookup returns CDR1 MNHEY and CDR2 SVGEGT. Time point here: sample taken at primary tumor resection. Without sorting, whole RNA was sequenced from tumor, nontumor lung or frozen PBMC. The TCR sequence derives from a male donor with early-stage non-small cell lung cancer. The input for sequencing was lung tumor tissue, taken at surgery. This chain joins TRBV6-2 or TRBV6-3 and TRBJ2-5; 7 positions match TRBD1. CDR3 residues: CASSYDLREGAGETQYF. CDR3 coding DNA: TGTGCCAGCAGTTACGACCTTCGAGAGGGGGCTGGGGAGACCCAGTACTTC.